The 23 T cell receptor beta chains in this list originate from one sample, sequenced in a study of CD8 T cells in Susac syndrome (dated by TCRdb to about 2019). Libraries were built with the immunoSEQ multiplex PCR assay. RNA was extracted using the RNeasy kit, and roughly 0.5 to 1 ug of the RNA was reverse transcribed with random hexamers. The public reads were quality trimmed at Q25 with fastp and then assembled into clones with MiXCR by TCRdb, keeping productive beta chains. Rows matching on CDR3 protein sequence are summarized as one entry with the most common DNA and genes. The sample data list over 80,000 distinct CDR3 sequences, and approximately 93% of these were observed just once. Around 0.94% of the sample comes from the top ten. The sample taken for sequencing was CD8+ T cells from PBMCs. The source of these receptors is a human donor with Susac syndrome.

The rearrangement links TRBV29-1 to TRBJ1-5; D is unclear. The CDR3 has 12 amino acids. Germline V gives CDR1 SQVTM, CDR2 ANQGSEA. V was cut by 2 bases and J by 6 bases, with 8 bases left in between. CDR3 sequence: CSVEKLGQPQHF. CDR3 nucleotides: TGCAGCGTTGAAAAGCTTGGTCAGCCCCAGCATTTT.

The V gene is TRBV15, the J gene TRBJ1-2, with D maybe TRBD1 (5 bases). The germline CDR1 and CDR2 sequences are LNHNV and YYDKDF (reference sequence). This CDR3 is built from 17 residues. V lost 0 bases and J 6 bases, leaving 20 bases between the germline ends. The CDR3 spells CATSRDPDSGRAHGYTF. CDR3 nucleotide sequence: TGTGCCACCAGCAGAGATCCGGACTCGGGCAGGGCTCATGGCTACACCTTC.

The gene calls are TRBV11-2 and TRBJ2-1; 7 bases are a match to TRBD2. This CDR3 contains 16 residues. The J segment lost 8 bases and the V segment lost 3 bases, leaving 13 bases of the junction unmatched. CDR1 is SGHAT and CDR2 is FQNNGV in the germline V gene. This CDR3 reads CASSFMALAEVDEQFF. The DNA for the CDR3 is TGTGCCAGCAGCTTTATGGCCCTAGCGGAAGTCGATGAGCAGTTCTTC.

This clonotype was seen just once. This chain links TRBV7-3 with TRBJ2-7, with D possibly called TRBD1 or TRBD2 (5 bases each). V was pared by 5 bases and J by 2 bases, with 19 bases between. The CDR3 spans 16 residues. CDR1 is SGHTA and CDR2 is FQGTGA in the germline V gene. CDR3 residues: CASSDPPGPSPYEQYF. CDR3 DNA sequence: TGTGCCAGCAGCGACCCTCCGGGACCCTCGCCCTACGAGCAGTACTTC. The full variable domain, rest sourced from reference TRBV7-3 and TRBJ2-7, is GAGVSQTPSNKVTEKGKYVELRCDPISGHTALYWYRQSLGQGPEFLIYFQGTGAADDSGLPNDRFFAVRPEGSVSTLKIQRTERGDSAVYLCASSDPPGPSPYEQYFGPGTRLTVT.

V and J are TRBV15 and TRBJ2-3, with D uncertain. The germline gives CDR1 LNHNV, CDR2 YYDKDF (reference sequence). The V and J ends lost 4 bases and 6 bases respectively, with 5 bases between them. The CDR3 is 11 residues long. The CDR3: CATSTGDTQYF. CDR3 bases: TGTGCCACCAGCACTGGGGATACGCAGTATTTT.

The chain combines TRBV24-1 with TRBJ2-5; 7 bases line up with TRBD1. This CDR3 region has 13 residues. V lost 5 bases, J lost 2 bases, and 1 base stayed unmatched. CDR1 is KGHDR, CDR2 SFDVKD, per germline. CDR3 loop: CATSGDSQETQYF. The CDR3 DNA is TGTGCCACCAGTGGGGACAGTCAAGAGACCCAGTACTTC.

V and J are TRBV27 and TRBJ1-2; unclear D gene. Germline V gene data show CDR1 as MNHEY and CDR2 as SMNVEV (reference sequence). Trimming shortened V by 4 bases and J by 6 bases, and 24 bases separated the two germline ends. CDR3 length equals 17 residues. DNA for the CDR3: TGTGCCAGCAGTTCCAACAATCATGCCGACAACCCTGATGGCTACACCTTC. As protein: CASSSNNHADNPDGYTF.

The chain is built from TRBV6-5 and TRBJ1-4; 7 nucleotides line up with TRBD1. CDR1 and CDR2 (germline): MNHEY, SVGAGI. This CDR3 is 15 amino acids long. With V trimmed by 0 bases and J by 4 bases, 2 bases remained unmatched. The CDR3 here is CASSYSGTDNEKLFF. As DNA, the CDR3 is TGTGCCAGCAGTTACTCCGGGACAGATAATGAAAAACTGTTTTTT.

V gene TRBV12-3 or TRBV12-4 combines with J gene TRBJ2-7; no firm D call. This CDR3 contains 15 residues. V lost 1 base, J lost 2 bases, and 12 bases lay in between. The CDR3 loop is CASSLDSPPAYEQYF. For the CDR3, the DNA is TGTGCCAGCAGTTTAGACAGTCCCCCGGCCTACGAGCAGTACTTC.

This sequence joins TRBV7-2 and TRBJ2-5, with a weak D call TRBD1 (5 bases). CDR3 length: 14 amino acids. V lost 1 base, J lost 3 bases, and 9 bases lay in between. The germline gives CDR1 SGHTA, CDR2 FQGNSA. The CDR3 DNA reads as TGTGCCAGCAGCTTAGAGCAGGGCGAAGAGACCCAGTACTTC. It translates to CASSLEQGEETQYF. Drawing the rest from reference TRBV7-2 and TRBJ2-5, the complete variable domain is GAGVSQSPSNKVTEKGKDVELRCDPISGHTALYWYRQSLGQGLEFLIYFQGNSAPDKSGLPSDRFSAERTGGSVSTLTIQRTQQEDSAVYLCASSLEQGEETQYFGPGTRLLVL.

The V gene is TRBV3-1, the J gene TRBJ2-7, with TRBD2 as a possible D gene (5 bases). V was pared by 4 bases and J by 1 base, with 17 bases between. This CDR3 contains 16 residues. CDR1 is LGHDT, CDR2 YNNKEL, per germline (reference sequence). CDR3 loop: CASSLDGGLASYEQYF. In DNA form, the CDR3 reads TGTGCCAGCAGCCTCGATGGCGGGCTAGCTTCCTACGAGCAGTACTTC.

The rearrangement links TRBV7-9 to TRBJ1-5; D unclear. The ends were cut back, 5 bases at V and 7 bases at J, with 12 bases in the middle. The CDR3 sequence is 13 residues long. CDR1 is SEHNR, CDR2 FQNEAQ, per germline (reference sequence). CDR3 sequence reads: CASSPAGPQPQHF. The DNA of the CDR3 is TGTGCCAGCAGCCCAGCAGGTCCCCAGCCCCAGCATTTT. The variable domain in full, with the rest retrieved from reference TRBV7-9 and TRBJ1-5, is DTGVSQNPRHKITKRGQNVTFRCDPISEHNRLYWYRQTLGQGPEFLTYFQNEAQLEKSRLLSDRFSAERPKGSFSTLEIQRTEQGDSAMYLCASSPAGPQPQHFGDGTRLSIL.

This clonotype was seen only once. This chain joins TRBV11-2 and TRBJ2-3, with 9 bases aligning to TRBD2. Germline V gene data show CDR1 as SGHAT and CDR2 as FQNNGV. This CDR3 contains 18 residues. V dropped 7 bases and J dropped 2; count of bases not matched to a gene: 16. CDR3 nucleotide sequence: TGTGCCAGCAACCTAGGAGGAGCGGGGGGCCTCAACACAGATACGCAGTATTTT. It codes for CASNLGGAGGLNTDTQYF.

The chain recombines TRBV27 with TRBJ1-5; D gene ambiguous. Germline lookup yields CDR1 MNHEY and CDR2 SMNVEV (reference sequence). The CDR3 covers 12 residues. The ends were cut back, 5 bases at V and 7 bases at J, with 9 bases in the middle. As DNA, the CDR3 is TGTGCCAGCAGTGCCGGCGGGCAGCCCCAGCATTTT. This gives the protein CASSAGGQPQHF.

Points on this clonotype: One end of the junction fails to match germline, which may point to a read error. This sequence joins TRBV29-1 and TRBJ2-3, with a weak D call TRBD1 (5 bases). There are 13 residues in the CDR3. CDR1 SQVTM and CDR2 ANQGSEA come from the germline V gene. CDR3: CSVEKGDTDAQYF. The CDR3 bases are TGCAGCGTTGAAAAAGGGGATACAGATGCGCAGTATTTT.

The chain has TRBV5-6 and TRBJ2-7; D ambiguous. CDR1 and CDR2 (germline): SGHDT, YYEEEE. V lost 2 bases to trimming and J lost 3 bases, with 12 bases between them. The CDR3 has 14 amino acids. CDR3 protein: CASSFVLMNYEQYF. The DNA of the CDR3 is TGTGCCAGCAGCTTCGTACTAATGAACTACGAGCAGTACTTC.

The V gene is TRBV4-2, the J gene TRBJ2-7; no reliable D call. The CDR3 has 15 amino acids. Trimming took off 0 bases at V and 1 base at J, with 10 bases between the two ends. Per the germline V gene, CDR1 is LGHNA and CDR2 is YNFKEQ. CDR3 amino acids: CASSQDVYRSYEQYF. In nucleotides, the CDR3 is TGTGCCAGCAGCCAAGATGTCTACCGATCCTACGAGCAGTACTTC.

This CDR3 reads CSYRDSFYEQYF. Here the CDR3 DNA reads TGCAGCTACCGGGACAGCTTCTACGAGCAGTACTTC. This chain joins TRBV29-1 and TRBJ2-7, with 7 bases fitting TRBD1. With V trimmed by 8 bases and J by 3 bases, 7 bases remained unmatched. This CDR3 has 12 residues. Germline V lookup: CDR1 SQVTM, CDR2 ANQGSEA.

The chain couples TRBV28 to TRBJ1-1, with D unclear. The CDR3 runs 12 residues. Trimming took 5 bases from V and 0 from J, leaving 4 bases between them. CDR1 MDHEN and CDR2 SYDVKM come from the germline V gene. The CDR3 DNA follows: TGTGCCAGCAGTACGATGAACACTGAAGCTTTCTTT. Its translation: CASSTMNTEAFF.

Only one count was recorded for this clonotype. V usage is TRBV4-3 and J usage is TRBJ2-1; either TRBD1 or TRBD2 may fit D (5 bases each). Trimming removed 2 bases at V and 0 bases at J, with 14 bases between. The CDR3 has 17 residues. The germline V gene encodes CDR1 LGHNA and CDR2 YSLEER. The CDR3: CASSQIGTSISYNEQFF. Written as DNA, the CDR3 is TGCGCCAGCAGCCAAATCGGGACCTCCATCTCCTACAATGAGCAGTTCTTC.

This chain connects TRBV20-1 to TRBJ2-7; perhaps D is TRBD1 or TRBD2 (5 bases each). V was trimmed by 6 bases and J by 2 bases, leaving 23 bases between them. The germline V gene has CDR1 DFQATT and CDR2 SNEGSKA (reference sequence). CDR3 size: 16 residues. The CDR3 protein is CSAPGRGAALPYEQYF. CDR3 nucleotides: TGCAGTGCCCCAGGCCGAGGGGCAGCTCTCCCCTACGAGCAGTACTTC.

The table lists this clonotype with a count of one. The rearrangement joins TRBV3-1 to TRBJ2-5; 10 bases align to TRBD2. Germline assignment: CDR1 LGHDT and CDR2 YNNKEL (reference sequence). With 0 bases clipped from V and 1 base from J, the junction kept 11 bases outside the gene matches. The CDR3 contains 19 residues. CDR3 sequence reads: CASSQERRVSGGVQETQYF. The CDR3 DNA is TGTGCCAGCAGCCAAGAGAGACGTGTCAGCGGGGGGGTCCAAGAGACCCAGTACTTC.

The chain uses TRBV5-6 and TRBJ2-1; D tentatively reads TRBD1 or TRBD2 (5 bases each). Trimming took 0 bases from V and 5 from J, leaving 9 bases between them. The CDR3 sequence is 14 residues long. Germline loops: CDR1 SGHDT, CDR2 YYEEEE. CDR3 in DNA: TGTGCCAGCAGCTTGGTGGGGACCAACAATGAGCAGTTCTTC. Residues: CASSLVGTNNEQFF.